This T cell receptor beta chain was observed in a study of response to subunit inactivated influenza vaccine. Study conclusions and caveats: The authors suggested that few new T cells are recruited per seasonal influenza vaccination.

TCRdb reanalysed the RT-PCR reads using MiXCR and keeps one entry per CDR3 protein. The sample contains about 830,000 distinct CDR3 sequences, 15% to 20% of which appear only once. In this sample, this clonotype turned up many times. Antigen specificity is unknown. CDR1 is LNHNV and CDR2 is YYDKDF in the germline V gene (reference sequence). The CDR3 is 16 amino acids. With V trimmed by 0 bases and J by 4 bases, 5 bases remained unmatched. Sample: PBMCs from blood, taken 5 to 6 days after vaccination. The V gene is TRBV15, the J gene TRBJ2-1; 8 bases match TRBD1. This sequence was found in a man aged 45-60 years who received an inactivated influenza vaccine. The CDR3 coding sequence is TGTGCCACCAGCAGAGATCTGCAGGGGGCATACAATGAGCAGTTCTTC. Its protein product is CATSRDLQGAYNEQFF.